These 24 T cell receptor beta chains came from one sample sequenced in a study of CD8 T cells in ankylosing spondylitis. Study results and caveats: Ankylosing spondylitis blood seemed to carry a telltale TCR beta motif made of several highly homologous variants.

These receptors are not linked to any known antigen. Each CDR3 protein gets one entry after TCRdb re-called the 5' RACE reads with MiXCR. Of 750,000 to 850,000 distinct CDR3 sequences listed, 12% are singletons. The sample taken for sequencing was blood, either unsorted or a sorted T cell fraction (not recorded which). The receptors stem from a male donor with ankylosing spondylitis.

The J gene is TRBJ2-7, the V gene TRBV20-1; 8 bases line up with TRBD1. Germline-derived CDR1 and CDR2 are DFQATT and SNEGSKA (reference sequence). This CDR3 has 14 amino acids. V lost 6 bases to trimming and J lost 4 bases; unmatched junction nucleotides: 11. CDR3 amino acids: CSAEEGQGAYEQYF. The CDR3 bases are TGCAGTGCCGAGGAAGGACAGGGAGCATACGAGCAGTACTTC.

The rearrangement links TRBV20-1 to TRBJ2-7; 7 nucleotides align to TRBD1. After removal of 5 bases from V and 7 bases from J, the junction contained 11 bases not matched to a gene. Per the germline V gene, CDR1 is DFQATT and CDR2 is SNEGSKA (reference sequence). CDR3 length: 13 residues. The CDR3 sequence: CSAGGQVASEQYF. The CDR3 nucleotides are TGCAGTGCTGGAGGACAGGTGGCGTCTGAGCAGTACTTC.

The chain joins TRBV4-1 to TRBJ2-1, with a tentative D call TRBD2 (5 bases). Per germline, CDR1 MGHRA and CDR2 YSYEKL. The CDR3 length is 14 residues. Trimming took off 6 bases at V and 6 bases at J, with 15 bases between the two ends. Here the CDR3 reads CASSTGKSRNEQFF. In nucleotides, the CDR3 is TGCGCCAGCAGTACCGGGAAATCCCGCAATGAGCAGTTCTTC.

This clonotype was seen at least ten times. This chain connects TRBV28 to TRBJ2-5; weak D call: TRBD1 (7 bases). This CDR3 has 15 residues. Per germline, CDR1 MDHEN and CDR2 SYDVKM. The V gene lost 3 bases and the J gene lost 2 bases, with 13 bases spanning the gap. The CDR3 DNA sequence: TGTGCCAGCAGTTTCGGCGGGACAGTTCAAGAGACCCAGTACTTC. Protein product: CASSFGGTVQETQYF.

This clonotype was picked up many times. The chain couples TRBV24-1 to TRBJ1-1; TRBD1 agrees at 8 bases. Germline V gene data show CDR1 as KGHDR and CDR2 as SFDVKD. This CDR3 is 15 amino acids long. J was trimmed by 2 bases and V by 3 bases; bases with no gene match: 4. CDR3 in DNA: TGTGCCACCAGTGATCCCGGACAGGGAAACACTGAAGCTTTCTTT. It codes for CATSDPGQGNTEAFF.

This clonotype was seen only a few times. The rearrangement joins TRBV6-2 or TRBV6-3 to TRBJ1-2, with 8 bases lining up with TRBD1. The germline CDR1 and CDR2 sequences are MNHEY and SVGEGT. This CDR3 has 15 amino acids. The V segment lost 1 base and the J segment 8 bases; nucleotides outside the gene matches: 9. The CDR3 loop reads CASSYYGTGPGGYTF. The CDR3 DNA reads as TGTGCCAGCAGTTACTACGGGACAGGCCCGGGGGGCTACACCTTC.

This clonotype has a handful of counts. The V and J genes are TRBV12-5 and TRBJ2-7; no firm D call. The CDR3 has 16 amino acids. Germline-derived CDR1 and CDR2 are LGHNT and FRNRAP. Trimming shortened V by 0 bases and J by 3 bases, and 15 bases separated the two germline ends. This chain's CDR3 is CASGLVPVEEDYEQYF. The CDR3 DNA follows: TGTGCTAGTGGTTTGGTACCTGTTGAGGAAGACTACGAGCAGTACTTC.

This clonotype was picked up a small number of times. V gene TRBV12-3 or TRBV12-4 combines with J gene TRBJ1-1; tentative D call: TRBD1 (6 bases). The length of the CDR3 is 14 residues. Trimming removed 8 bases at V and 5 bases at J, with 18 bases between. CDR3 in amino acids: CASHSGAVITEAFF. The CDR3 DNA sequence: TGTGCCAGCCATTCAGGGGCAGTAATAACTGAAGCTTTCTTT.

This clonotype appeared a few times. The rearrangement uses TRBV30 and TRBJ2-4; perhaps D is TRBD1 or TRBD2 (5 bases each). In germline, CDR1 is GTSNPN, CDR2 SVGIG (reference sequence). The length of the CDR3 is 14 residues. Trimming cost V 5 bases and J 0 bases, with 11 bases left between them. CDR3 coding DNA: TGTGCCTGGGAGGGGACCGCAGCCAAAAACATTCAGTACTTC. Amino acids: CAWEGTAAKNIQYF.

This clonotype has only a few counts. The J gene is TRBJ2-1, the V gene TRBV20-1; D call uncertain. V lost 5 bases to trimming and J lost 4 bases, with 15 bases between them. CDR1 DFQATT and CDR2 SNEGSKA come from the germline V gene (reference sequence). This CDR3 comprises 14 residues. CDR3: CSAPRATRYNEQFF. CDR3 nucleotides: TGCAGTGCTCCCCGGGCCACCCGATACAATGAGCAGTTCTTC.

This clonotype appeared a few times. The V and J genes are TRBV20-1 and TRBJ1-4, with D possibly matching TRBD1 (6 bases). V lost 6 bases and J lost 8, with 16 bases in between. Looked up from germline, CDR1 is DFQATT and CDR2 is SNEGSKA (reference sequence). The CDR3 has 13 residues. The CDR3 sequence is CSALPGGREKLFF. CDR3 DNA: TGCAGTGCCCTCCCGGGGGGGCGAGAAAAACTGTTTTTT.

In its sample, this clonotype was seen a few times. This sequence joins TRBV24-1 and TRBJ1-1; possibly TRBD1 for D (5 bases). Germline CDR1 KGHDR, CDR2 SFDVKD. The CDR3 is 12 residues long. V lost 7 bases, J lost 2 bases, and 7 bases lay in between. The CDR3 sequence: CATRTGNTEAFF. The CDR3 DNA reads as TGTGCCACCAGAACAGGCAACACTGAAGCTTTCTTT.

The sample holds a few counts of this clonotype. V gene TRBV5-1 combines with J gene TRBJ1-2; maybe TRBD1 (5 bases). This CDR3 is built from 15 residues. Germline CDR1 SGHRS, CDR2 YFSETQ. Between the trimmed V and J ends, which lost 0 bases and 1 base, there was a span of 10 bases. DNA of the CDR3: TGCGCCAGCAGCTTGGTAGCCCAGGGTAACTATGGCTACACCTTC. This codes for CASSLVAQGNYGYTF.

At least ten counts were recorded for this clonotype. The chain is built from TRBV4-2 and TRBJ2-1, with D perhaps matching TRBD1 (7 bases). V lost 8 bases and J lost 5, with 16 bases in between. The CDR3 consists of 14 residues. The germline V gene encodes CDR1 LGHNA and CDR2 YNFKEQ. The CDR3 coding sequence is TGTGCCAGCGGCACAGGGGAGGCGGACAATGAGCAGTTCTTC. The encoded protein is CASGTGEADNEQFF.

This clonotype has just a few counts. CDR3 nucleotide sequence: TGCGCCAGCAGCCAAGATTTAAGGGGGGTTATGAACAATGAGCAGTTCTTC. As protein: CASSQDLRGVMNNEQFF. The chain has TRBV4-3 and TRBJ2-1; D tentatively fits TRBD1 or TRBD2 (6 bases each). V gave up 0 bases and J gave up 5 bases, with 17 bases separating them. The CDR3 is 17 residues long. Germline values: CDR1 LGHNA, CDR2 YSLEER.

This clonotype was seen a handful of times. The chain carries TRBV27 and TRBJ1-6; D remains ambiguous. The V gene's germline CDR1 is MNHEY and CDR2 SMNVEV (reference sequence). The CDR3 covers 14 residues. Trimming pared 5 bases from V and 8 bases from J, leaving 13 bases between. The CDR3 protein is CASSPGYRDSPLHF. In DNA, the CDR3 is TGTGCCAGCAGTCCGGGTTATAGGGATTCACCCCTCCACTTT.

This chain connects TRBV18 to TRBJ1-2; D gene uncertain. V was clipped by 2 bases and J by 4 bases, with 11 bases between them. The V gene's germline CDR1 is KGHSH and CDR2 LQKENI. The CDR3 extends over 14 amino acids. The chain's CDR3 is CASSPSGRTYGYTF. CDR3 nucleotide sequence: TGTGCCAGCTCACCATCGGGCAGGACCTATGGCTACACCTTC.

The chain carries TRBV11-1 and TRBJ2-7; D perhaps matches TRBD2 (5 bases). The germline CDR1 and CDR2 sequences are SGHAT and FQDESV (reference sequence). V lost 4 bases to trimming and J lost 6 bases, with 19 bases between them. There are 15 residues in the CDR3. CDR3 sequence: CASSSDPEGDSEQYF. The CDR3 bases are TGTGCCAGCAGCTCTGACCCAGAGGGAGACTCCGAGCAGTACTTC. The full variable domain, its missing parts supplied by reference TRBV11-1 and TRBJ2-7, is EAEVAQSPRYKITEKSQAVAFWCDPISGHATLYWYRQILGQGPELLVQFQDESVVDDSQLPKDRFSAERLKGVDSTLKIQPAELGDSAMYLCASSSDPEGDSEQYFGPGTRLTVT.

This clonotype came up a few times. The V and J genes are TRBV7-2 and TRBJ2-1; 11 bases agree with TRBD2. Looked up from germline, CDR1 is SGHTA and CDR2 is FQGNSA. The CDR3 is made up of 15 amino acids. V lost 4 bases to trimming and J lost 8 bases; unmatched junction nucleotides: 7. CDR3 in amino acids: CASSSSPGLADEQFF. The CDR3 DNA reads as TGTGCCAGCAGCTCCTCCCCGGGACTAGCGGATGAGCAGTTCTTC.

This clonotype was picked up many times. The chain carries TRBV9 and TRBJ2-7, with D perhaps assigned TRBD1 or TRBD2 (5 bases each). Germline V lookup: CDR1 SGDLS, CDR2 YYNGEE. The V end was cut by 0 bases, the J end by 3 bases, with 10 bases between. The CDR3 extends over 14 amino acids. CDR3 nucleotide sequence: TGTGCCAGCAGCGTAGGGGCAGGGAGCTACGAGCAGTACTTC. This sequence encodes CASSVGAGSYEQYF.

The J gene is TRBJ1-6, the V gene TRBV7-8; TRBD1 is a possible D gene (6 bases). Germline assignment: CDR1 SGHVS and CDR2 FQNEAQ. This CDR3 has 16 amino acids. V dropped 5 bases and J dropped 4 bases, with 15 bases sitting between them. The CDR3 region is CASSPGARLYNSPLHF. Written as DNA, the CDR3 is TGTGCCAGCAGCCCGGGGGCGCGTCTTTATAATTCACCCCTCCACTTT.

This clonotype was seen at least ten times. The chain couples TRBV12-3 or TRBV12-4 to TRBJ2-1; TRBD2 matches at 10 bases. The CDR3 has 15 residues. V trimming: 6 bases; J trimming: 5 bases; junction bases outside the gene matches: 7. The CDR3 DNA is TGTGCCAGCAGCCCTGGACTAGCGGTTAACAATGAGCAGTTCTTC. It translates to CASSPGLAVNNEQFF.

This clonotype appeared a few times. The chain couples TRBV20-1 to TRBJ1-4, with D unresolved. Germline lookup yields CDR1 DFQATT and CDR2 SNEGSKA (reference sequence). The CDR3 is 14 amino acids. Trimming removed 6 bases from V and 8 bases from J, with 19 bases in between. The CDR3 spells CSAQNPGVDEKLFF. CDR3 in DNA: TGCAGTGCACAGAACCCTGGGGTTGACGAAAAACTGTTTTTT.

V gene TRBV7-2 combines with J gene TRBJ2-1; D uncertain. Per germline, CDR1 SGHTA and CDR2 FQGNSA. V was cut by 0 bases and J by 6 bases, with 12 bases left in between. The CDR3 length is 15 residues. This chain's CDR3 is CASSLASTSGNEQFF. The CDR3 DNA follows: TGTGCCAGCAGCTTAGCTAGCACGTCTGGCAATGAGCAGTTCTTC. Based on the CDR3 plus reference TRBV7-2 and TRBJ2-1, the full variable domain is GAGVSQSPSNKVTEKGKDVELRCDPISGHTALYWYRQSLGQGLEFLIYFQGNSAPDKSGLPSDRFSAERTGGSVSTLTIQRTQQEDSAVYLCASSLASTSGNEQFFGPGTRLTVL.